Listed below are T cell receptor beta chains from one sample, sequenced in a study of read filtering for tumor transcriptome and immune sequencing. TCRdb ran MiXCR on the reads and lists one entry per CDR3 protein. Of around 35,000 distinct CDR3 sequences listed, around 15% are singletons. Sequencing was done on a sample of a population of CD138-negative cells sorted from bone marrow. The receptors originated from a donor at least 40 years old with multiple myeloma. CDR3s include the opening cysteine and the closing phenylalanine or tryptophan. A D gene is named only where the DNA matches it firmly. Size is stated for part of the rows, as once, few or many counts, or as a class when the clone is expanded.

>TRBJ2-1|many|TRBV19|.
TGTGCCAGTAATACCCTTCCGAGCTCCTACAATGAGCAGTTCTTC
CASNTLPSSYNEQFF
>TRBJ2-7|many|TRBV29-1|.
TGCAGCGCCTCGGACAAAATTTACGAGCAGTACTTC
CSASDKIYEQYF
>TRBJ2-6|many|TRBV3-1|TRBD1
TGTGCCAGCAGCCACCCGGGACAGCTCCTTGCTGGGGCCAACGTCCTGACTTTC
CASSHPGQLLAGANVLTF
>TRBJ2-5|many|TRBV4-2|.
TGTGCCAGCAGCCAAGACTCTGAAGAGACCCAGTACTTC
CASSQDSEETQYF
>TRBJ1-1|many|TRBV6-5|.
TGTGCCAGCAGTCAACACAGGAACACTGAAGCTTTCTTT
CASSQHRNTEAFF
>TRBJ2-1|many|TRBV29-1|TRBD2
TGCAGCGCAGCCTCGACTAGCGGGAGAACGAATGAGCAGTTCTTC
CSAASTSGRTNEQFF
>TRBJ2-5|many|TRBV29-1|TRBD1
TGCAGCGTCCGGACAGGGACCCTTCAAGAGACCCAGTACTTC
CSVRTGTLQETQYF
>TRBJ2-4|many|TRBV28|TRBD1
TGTGCCAGCAGGGGGACAGATCCCAAAAACATTCAGTACTTC
CASRGTDPKNIQYF
>TRBJ1-1|.|TRBV29-1|.
TGCAGTGTAGGGGTTACTGAATCTTTCTTT
CSVGVTESFF
>TRBJ1-5|.|TRBV19|.
TGTGCCAGTAGTATCGTGACTGAGCAGCCCCAGCATTTT
CASSIVTEQPQHF
>TRBJ2-7|many|TRBV20-1|TRBD2
TGCAGTGGCCTAGCGGACCTCCGCGAGCAGTACTTC
CSGLADLREQYF
>TRBJ2-2|few|TRBV29-1|.
TGCAGCGCTTACAGGGATGCGACCGGGGAGCTGTTTTTT
CSAYRDATGELFF
>TRBJ2-5|many|TRBV11-2|.
TGTGCCAGCAGCCCAAACATGGAAGAGACCCAGTACTTC
CASSPNMEETQYF
>TRBJ1-1|few|TRBV6-2/TRBV6-3|.
TGTGCCAGTAGTTACGTCAGGGGTCGGACTGAAGCTTTCTTT
CASSYVRGRTEAFF
>TRBJ2-7|many|TRBV7-9|.
TGTGCCAGCAGCCCGTCGACAGGCTCCTACGAGCAGTACTTC
CASSPSTGSYEQYF
>TRBJ2-1|many|TRBV9|.
TGTGCCAGCAGCGTAGAAGCTATCACCCAGAATGAGCAGTTCTTC
CASSVEAITQNEQFF
>TRBJ1-5|.|TRBV6-1|.
TGTGCCAGCAGTGACCCGGGGACCAATCAGCCCCAGCATTTT
CASSDPGTNQPQHF
>TRBJ2-1|.|TRBV15|TRBD2
TGTGCCACCAGCAGAAGGGCTAGCGGGAGCCCCGAGCAGTTCTTC
CATSRRASGSPEQFF
>TRBJ1-1|many|TRBV20-1|.
TGCAGTGCTAGTGGGGGGGCTGCGAACACTGAAGCTTTCTTT
CSASGGAANTEAFF
>TRBJ2-5|many|TRBV4-1|.
TGCGCCAGCAGCAGTAGCGGTCAAGAGACCCAGTACTTC
CASSSSGQETQYF
>TRBJ1-1|many|TRBV3-1|.
TGTGCCAGCAGCCACAGCCCGCTGGTTGGGACTGAAGCTTTT
CASSHSPLVGTEAF
>TRBJ2-1|many|TRBV20-1|.
TGCAGTGCACCGAGAGGGGGGTTGGGCGATGAGCAGTTCTTC
CSAPRGGLGDEQFF
>TRBJ2-7|many|TRBV27|.
TGTGCCAGCAAGGGTAACCCCTACGAGCAGTACTTC
CASKGNPYEQYF
>TRBJ2-3|many|TRBV7-2|.
TGTGCCAGCAGCCTGGGGACCCCTACGCAGTATTTT
CASSLGTPTQYF
>TRBJ2-2|many|TRBV19|TRBD2
TGTGCCAGTAGCGGACTAGCGGTTTACACCGGGGAGCTGTTTTTT
CASSGLAVYTGELFF
>TRBJ2-7|many|TRBV7-2|TRBD1
TGTGCCAGCAGCCCACCGGGACAGGTCTACGAGCAGTACTTC
CASSPPGQVYEQYF
>TRBJ2-1|many|TRBV19|.
TGTGCCAGTAGTGCGGGGGCGGGATGGGGCAATGAGCAGTTCTTC
CASSAGAGWGNEQFF